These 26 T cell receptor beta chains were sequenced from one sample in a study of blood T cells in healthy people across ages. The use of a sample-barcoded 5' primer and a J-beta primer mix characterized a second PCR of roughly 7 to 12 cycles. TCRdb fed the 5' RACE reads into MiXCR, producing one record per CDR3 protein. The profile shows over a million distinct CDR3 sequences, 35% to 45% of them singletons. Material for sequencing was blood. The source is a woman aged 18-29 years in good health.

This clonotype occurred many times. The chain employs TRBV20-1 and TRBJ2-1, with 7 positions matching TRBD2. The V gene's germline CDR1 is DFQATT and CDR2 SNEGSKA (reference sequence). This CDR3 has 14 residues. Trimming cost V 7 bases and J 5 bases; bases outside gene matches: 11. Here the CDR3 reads CSGRVLADHNEQFF. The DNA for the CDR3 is TGCAGTGGCAGGGTTCTAGCGGACCACAATGAGCAGTTCTTC.

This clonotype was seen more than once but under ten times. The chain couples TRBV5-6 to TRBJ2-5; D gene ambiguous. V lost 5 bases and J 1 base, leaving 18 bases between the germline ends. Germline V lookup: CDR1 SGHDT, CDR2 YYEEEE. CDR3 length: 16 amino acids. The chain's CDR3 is CASRAQRAAVQETQYF. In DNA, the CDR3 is TGTGCCAGCAGAGCTCAACGTGCAGCAGTCCAAGAGACCCAGTACTTC.

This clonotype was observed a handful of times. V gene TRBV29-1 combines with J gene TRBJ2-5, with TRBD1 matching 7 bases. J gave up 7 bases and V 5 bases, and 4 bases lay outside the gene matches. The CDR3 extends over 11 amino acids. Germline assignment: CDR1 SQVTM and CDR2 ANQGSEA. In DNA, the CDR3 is TGCAGCGTTCGACAGGGATGGACCCAGTACTTC. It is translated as CSVRQGWTQYF.

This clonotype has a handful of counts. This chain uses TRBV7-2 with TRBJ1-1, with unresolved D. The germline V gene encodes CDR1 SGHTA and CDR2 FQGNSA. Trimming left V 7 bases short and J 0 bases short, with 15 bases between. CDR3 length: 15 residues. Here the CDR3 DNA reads TGTGCCAGCACCGTCTGGGTAACCATGAACACTGAAGCTTTCTTT. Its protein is CASTVWVTMNTEAFF.

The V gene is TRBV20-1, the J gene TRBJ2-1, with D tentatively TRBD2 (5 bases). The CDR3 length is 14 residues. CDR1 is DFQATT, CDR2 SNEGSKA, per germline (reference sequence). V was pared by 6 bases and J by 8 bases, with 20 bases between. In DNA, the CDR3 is TGCAGTGCCGAGGGAGCCGTCCAGCGCGATGAGCAGTTCTTC. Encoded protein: CSAEGAVQRDEQFF.

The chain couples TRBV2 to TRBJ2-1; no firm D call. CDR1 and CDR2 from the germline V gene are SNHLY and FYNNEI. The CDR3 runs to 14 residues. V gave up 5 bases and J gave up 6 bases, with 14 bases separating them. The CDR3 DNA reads TGTGCCAGCAGTCCTCGAATAGGGCTCAATGAGCAGTTCTTC. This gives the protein CASSPRIGLNEQFF.

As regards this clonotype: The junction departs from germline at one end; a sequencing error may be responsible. The CDR3 nucleotides are TGTGCCGGCAGCCATAGACAGGGAAGCTCCTACAATGAGCAGTTCTTC. This codes for CAGSHRQGSSYNEQFF. V usage is TRBV11-2 and J usage is TRBJ2-1, with 7 positions matching TRBD1. CDR3 length equals 16 residues. Germline V CDR1 and CDR2: SGHAT, FQNNGV.

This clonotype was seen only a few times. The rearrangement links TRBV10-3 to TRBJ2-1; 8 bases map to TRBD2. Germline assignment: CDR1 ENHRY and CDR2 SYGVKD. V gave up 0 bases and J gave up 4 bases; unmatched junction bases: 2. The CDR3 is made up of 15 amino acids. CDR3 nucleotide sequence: TGTGCCATCAGTGAGTCGACTAGCGCGTACAATGAGCAGTTCTTC. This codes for CAISESTSAYNEQFF.

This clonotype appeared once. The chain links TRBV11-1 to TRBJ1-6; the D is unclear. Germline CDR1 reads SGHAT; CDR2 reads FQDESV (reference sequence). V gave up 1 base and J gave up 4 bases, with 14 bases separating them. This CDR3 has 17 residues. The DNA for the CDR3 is TGTGCCAGCAGCTTAGTCTCGGAGACGGATTATAATTCACCCCTCCACTTT. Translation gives CASSLVSETDYNSPLHF. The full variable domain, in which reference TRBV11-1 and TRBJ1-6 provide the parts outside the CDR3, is EAEVAQSPRYKITEKSQAVAFWCDPISGHATLYWYRQILGQGPELLVQFQDESVVDDSQLPKDRFSAERLKGVDSTLKIQPAELGDSAMYLCASSLVSETDYNSPLHFGNGTRLTVT.

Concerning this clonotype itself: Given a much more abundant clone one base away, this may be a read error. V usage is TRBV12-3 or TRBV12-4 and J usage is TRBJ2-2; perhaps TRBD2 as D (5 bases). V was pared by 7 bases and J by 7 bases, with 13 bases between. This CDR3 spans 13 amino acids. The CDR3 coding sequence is TGTGCCAGCACTGCACGGGAACACGGGGAGCTGTTTTTT. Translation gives CASTAREHGELFF.

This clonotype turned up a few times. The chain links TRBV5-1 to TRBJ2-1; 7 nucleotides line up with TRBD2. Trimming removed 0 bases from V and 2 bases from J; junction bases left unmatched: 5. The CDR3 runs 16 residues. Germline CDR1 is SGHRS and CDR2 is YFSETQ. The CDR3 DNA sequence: TGCGCCAGCAGCTTGGAGGCGGGAGAGCCCTACAATGAGCAGTTCTTC. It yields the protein CASSLEAGEPYNEQFF.

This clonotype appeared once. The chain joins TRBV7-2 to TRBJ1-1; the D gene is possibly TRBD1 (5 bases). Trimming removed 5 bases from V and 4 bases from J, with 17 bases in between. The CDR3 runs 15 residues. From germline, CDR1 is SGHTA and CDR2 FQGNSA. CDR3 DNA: TGTGCCAGCAGCCCAGCTAGGGGTGGGGGCACTGAAGCTTTCTTT. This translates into CASSPARGGGTEAFF.

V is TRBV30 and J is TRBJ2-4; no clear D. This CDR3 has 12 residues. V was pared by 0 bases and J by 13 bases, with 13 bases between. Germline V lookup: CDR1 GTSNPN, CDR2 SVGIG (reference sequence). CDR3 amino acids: CAWSVYANEQYF. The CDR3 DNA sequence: TGTGCCTGGAGTGTATACGCAAATGAGCAGTACTTC.

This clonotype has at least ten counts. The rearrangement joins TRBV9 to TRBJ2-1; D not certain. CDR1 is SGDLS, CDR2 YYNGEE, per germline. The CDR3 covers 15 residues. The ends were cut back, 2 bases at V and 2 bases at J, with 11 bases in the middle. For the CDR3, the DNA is TGTGCCAGCAGCGTCTCTAATGTCCCCTACAATGAGCAGTTCTTC. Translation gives CASSVSNVPYNEQFF.

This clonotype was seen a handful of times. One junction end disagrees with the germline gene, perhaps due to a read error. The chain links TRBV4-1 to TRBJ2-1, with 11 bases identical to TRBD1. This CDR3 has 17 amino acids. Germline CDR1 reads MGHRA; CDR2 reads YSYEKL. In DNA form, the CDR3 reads TGCGCCAGCAGCCAAGGAAGTTGGGACAGGGGGGAAAATGGGCAGTTCTTC. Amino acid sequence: CASSQGSWDRGENGQFF.

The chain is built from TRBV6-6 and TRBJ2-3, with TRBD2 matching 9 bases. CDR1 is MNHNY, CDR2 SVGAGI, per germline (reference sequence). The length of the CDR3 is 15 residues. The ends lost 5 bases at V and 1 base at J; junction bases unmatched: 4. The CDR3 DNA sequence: TGTGCCAGCAGTACCCGGACTAGCGGCACAGATACGCAGTATTTT. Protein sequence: CASSTRTSGTDTQYF.

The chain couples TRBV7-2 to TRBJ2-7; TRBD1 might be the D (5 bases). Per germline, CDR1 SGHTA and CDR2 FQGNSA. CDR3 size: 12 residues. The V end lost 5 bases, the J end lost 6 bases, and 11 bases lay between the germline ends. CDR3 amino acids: CASSQTVREQYF. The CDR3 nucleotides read TGTGCCAGCAGCCAGACAGTGCGCGAGCAGTACTTC.

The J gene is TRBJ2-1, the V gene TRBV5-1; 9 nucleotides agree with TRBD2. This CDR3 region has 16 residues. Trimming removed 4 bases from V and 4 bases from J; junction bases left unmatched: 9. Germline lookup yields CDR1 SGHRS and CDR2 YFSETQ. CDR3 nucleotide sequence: TGCGCCAGCAGCCCGTCAATAGCGGGGGTTTACAATGAGCAGTTCTTC. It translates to CASSPSIAGVYNEQFF.

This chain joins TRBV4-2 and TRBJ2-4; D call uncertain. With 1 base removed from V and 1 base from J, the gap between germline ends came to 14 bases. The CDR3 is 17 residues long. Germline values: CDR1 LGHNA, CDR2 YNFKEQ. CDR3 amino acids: CASSQVWSGKAKNIQYF. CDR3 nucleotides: TGTGCCAGCAGCCAAGTCTGGAGTGGGAAGGCCAAAAACATTCAGTACTTC.

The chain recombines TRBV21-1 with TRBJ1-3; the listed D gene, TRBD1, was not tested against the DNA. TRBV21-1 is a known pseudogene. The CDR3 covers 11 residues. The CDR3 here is CASPPLWTIYF. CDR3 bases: TGTGCCAGCCCCCCACTTTGGACCATATATTTT.

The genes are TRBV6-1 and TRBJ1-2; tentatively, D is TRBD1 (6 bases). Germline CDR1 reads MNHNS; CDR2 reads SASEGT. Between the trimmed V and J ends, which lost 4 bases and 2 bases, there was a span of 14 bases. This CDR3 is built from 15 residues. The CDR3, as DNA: TGTGCCAGCAGTGGAACCGGGACATCGAACTATGGCTACACCTTC. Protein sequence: CASSGTGTSNYGYTF.

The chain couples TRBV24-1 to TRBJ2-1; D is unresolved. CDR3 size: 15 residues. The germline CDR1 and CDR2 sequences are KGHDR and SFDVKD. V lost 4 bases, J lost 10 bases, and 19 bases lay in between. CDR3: CATSDSRQATYEQFF. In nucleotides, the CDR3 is TGTGCCACCAGTGACTCAAGACAAGCCACCTACGAGCAGTTCTTC.

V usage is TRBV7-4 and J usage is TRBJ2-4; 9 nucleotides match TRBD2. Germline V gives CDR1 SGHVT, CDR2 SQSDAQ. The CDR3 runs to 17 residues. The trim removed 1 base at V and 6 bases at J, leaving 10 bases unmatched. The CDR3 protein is CASSLGGVAGAANIQYF. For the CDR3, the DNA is TGTGCCAGCAGCTTAGGCGGAGTAGCGGGGGCCGCAAACATTCAGTACTTC.

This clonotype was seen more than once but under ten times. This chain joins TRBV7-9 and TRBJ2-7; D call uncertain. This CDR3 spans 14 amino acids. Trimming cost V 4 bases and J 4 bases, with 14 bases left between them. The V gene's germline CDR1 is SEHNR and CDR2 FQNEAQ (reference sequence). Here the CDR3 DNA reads TGTGCCAGCAGCTCCGAAATGGTCTTTTACGAGCAGTACTTC. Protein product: CASSSEMVFYEQYF.

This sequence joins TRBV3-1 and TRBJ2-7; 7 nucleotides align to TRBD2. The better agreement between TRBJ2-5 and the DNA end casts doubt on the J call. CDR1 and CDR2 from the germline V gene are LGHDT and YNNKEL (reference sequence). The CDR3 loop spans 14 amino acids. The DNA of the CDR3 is TGTGCCAGCAGCCCCCTTTTCGGGAGGGAGACCCAGTACTTC. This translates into CASSPLFGRETQYF.

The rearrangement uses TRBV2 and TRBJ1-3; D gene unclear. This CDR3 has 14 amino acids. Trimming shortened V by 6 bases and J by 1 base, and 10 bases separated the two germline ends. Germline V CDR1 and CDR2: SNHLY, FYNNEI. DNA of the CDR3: TGTGCCAGCAGGCCTCATAGTTCTGGAAACACCATATATTTT. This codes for CASRPHSSGNTIYF.